These T cell receptor beta chains were read from a single sample in a study of blood T cell repertoires in COVID-19. Sequencing was performed with immunoSEQ multiplex PCR; in TCRdb, only in-frame clones are kept and a portion is missing. Here the sample spans about 400,000 clones, about 85% being singletons. The source material was PBMCs or T cells enriched from blood (not recorded which). The receptor source for this set is a woman younger than 35 with acute COVID-19. Each CDR3 is given without its conserved first and last residue.

J: TRBJ1-4; V: TRBV21-1; CDR3: ARSLAGGQANEKLF
J: TRBJ1-2; V: TRBV5-1; CDR3: ASSRQGEGRGYT
J: TRBJ1-3; V: TRBV3-1/TRBV3-2; CDR3: ASSQDGRARNTIY
J: TRBJ1-5; V: TRBV4-2; CDR3: ASSQNRGFRNQPQH
J: TRBJ2-1; V: TRBV9; CDR3: ASSVREIINEQF
J: TRBJ2-7; V: TRBV30; CDR3: AWSVGTGDRGSLVEQY
J: TRBJ2-7; V: TRBV15; CDR3: ATSNERAPSSYEQY
J: TRBJ1-1; V: TRBV10-2; CDR3: ASSGWGTTEAF
J: TRBJ2-2; V: TRBV7-9; CDR3: ASSLSLQRGSGTGELF
J: TRBJ2-2; V: TRBV7-2; CDR3: ASRKFGTSNTGELF
J: TRBJ2-7; V: TRBV10-1; CDR3: ASSESSKIEQY
J: TRBJ1-2; V: TRBV4-3; CDR3: ASSQAGQGMEGYT
J: TRBJ1-5; V: TRBV2; CDR3: ASSGGTGDQPQH
J: TRBJ2-2; V: TRBV7-2; CDR3: ASSLSEFTGELF
J: TRBJ2-3; V: TRBV27; CDR3: ASSRSREPDTQY
J: TRBJ1-1; V: TRBV3-1/TRBV3-2; CDR3: ASSQDAAFAEAF
J: TRBJ1-3; V: TRBV6-5; CDR3: ASSYSEGGVRY
J: TRBJ2-7; V: TRBV3-1/TRBV3-2; CDR3: ASSQDAGLAYEQY
J: TRBJ2-5; V: TRBV6-5; CDR3: ASNFYGTGPETQY
J: TRBJ1-6; V: TRBV9; CDR3: ASSLAIDRVNSPLH
J: TRBJ1-2; V: TRBV28; CDR3: ASSIWTGGDGYT
J: TRBJ2-1; V: TRBV18; CDR3: ASSPEALGGNEQF
J: TRBJ1-1; V: TRBV21-1; CDR3: ASPLTGPMNTEAF
J: TRBJ2-3; V: TRBV5-4; CDR3: ASSSYGLDYTQY
J: TRBJ2-1; V: TRBV28; CDR3: ASSLFGPSRGRTYNEQF
J: TRBJ1-5; V: TRBV27; CDR3: ATGNQPQH
J: TRBJ2-7; V: TRBV5-5; CDR3: ASSLEQGRDEQY
J: TRBJ2-7; V: TRBV6-6; CDR3: ASTWDRSSGEQY
J: TRBJ2-5; V: TRBV5-5; CDR3: ASSLLQAQETQY
J: TRBJ1-2; V: TRBV19; CDR3: ASSIPGTQGIIYGYT
J: TRBJ2-7; V: TRBV29-1; CDR3: SVPGHRTYEQY
J: TRBJ1-2; V: TRBV19; CDR3: ASSGGANYGYT
J: TRBJ2-7; V: TRBV6-5; CDR3: ASSYSGIAGYEQY
J: TRBJ1-1; V: TRBV24-1; CDR3: ATRLGPGTEAF
J: TRBJ1-2; V: TRBV6-5; CDR3: ASSYSGREDGYT
J: TRBJ2-7; V: TRBV5-5; CDR3: ASSLDYRADEQY
J: TRBJ2-5; V: TRBV10-1; CDR3: ASSEPGSPETQY
J: TRBJ1-1; V: TRBV15; CDR3: ATSKRTGDTEAF
J: TRBJ1-3; V: TRBV7-2; CDR3: ASSLVGGNTIY
J: TRBJ2-5; V: TRBV7-6; CDR3: ASSGYGTGNQETQY
J: TRBJ2-7; V: TRBV19; CDR3: ASSILDEQY
J: TRBJ1-2; V: TRBV5-1; CDR3: ASSLGVLYGYT
J: TRBJ2-1; V: TRBV5-6; CDR3: ASSIERGGLGNEQF
J: TRBJ1-3; V: TRBV7-8; CDR3: ASSFQGTGTIY
J: TRBJ1-6; V: TRBV11-2; CDR3: ASSLSPDNSPLH
J: TRBJ1-1; V: TRBV6-5; CDR3: ATRQGWNTEAF
J: TRBJ1-1; V: TRBV29-1; CDR3: SVRDGGMNTEAF
J: TRBJ1-3; V: TRBV7-2; CDR3: ASSSGQYSGGNTIY
J: TRBJ2-1; V: TRBV5-1; CDR3: ASSLGDNEQF
J: TRBJ1-5; V: TRBV18; CDR3: ASSPYSNQPQH
J: TRBJ2-6; V: TRBV29-1; CDR3: SVEVEGSGANVLT
J: TRBJ2-7; V: TRBV4-1; CDR3: ASSQGPEQY
J: TRBJ2-2; V: TRBV5-4; CDR3: ASSPNTGELF
J: TRBJ1-5; V: TRBV30; CDR3: AWSRRPGTGGLYSNQPQH
J: TRBJ2-3; V: TRBV19; CDR3: ASSMGLADTQY
J: TRBJ2-5; V: TRBV5-1; CDR3: ASSLKETQY
J: TRBJ2-7; V: TRBV27; CDR3: ASSRQGALYEQY
J: TRBJ2-5; V: TRBV7-9; CDR3: ASSFGATGEETQY
J: TRBJ1-2; V: TRBV2; CDR3: ASSQGNYGYT
J: TRBJ2-3; V: TRBV11-2; CDR3: ASSPFRRSDTQY